The 17 T cell receptor beta chains listed next were all sequenced from one sample in a study of identical twins. One entry per CDR3 protein results from TCRdb running MiXCR on the 5' RACE reads. The sample includes approximately 300,000 distinct CDR3 sequences, just under 9.5% of them seen just once. The same specimen was also included in a second study, on yellow fever vaccine responses in identical twins.

The specimen sequenced was CD8+ T cells sorted from blood. These receptors were collected from a woman under 30 in good health.

This clonotype showed up just a few times. V is TRBV9 and J is TRBJ2-3; 8 bases are a match to TRBD2. Germline loops: CDR1 SGDLS, CDR2 YYNGEE. Unmatched junction bases numbered 9, after V lost 3 bases and J lost 6 bases. CDR3 length: 15 residues. CDR3 coding DNA: TGTGCCAGCAGCGGACCGGGGGGGCGGGTTGATACGCAGTATTTT. The encoded protein is CASSGPGGRVDTQYF.

CDR3 protein: CASSLVAREGADEQFF. For the CDR3, the DNA is TGCGCCAGCAGCTTGGTTGCCCGCGAGGGGGCTGATGAGCAGTTCTTC. The chain has TRBV5-1 and TRBJ2-1; TRBD1 agrees at 7 bases. The CDR3 is made up of 16 amino acids. In germline, CDR1 is SGHRS, CDR2 YFSETQ. The V segment lost 0 bases and the J segment 8 bases; nucleotides outside the gene matches: 11.

This sequence joins TRBV3-1 and TRBJ1-1, with TRBD1 matching 8 bases. The V segment lost 0 bases and the J segment 4 bases; nucleotides outside the gene matches: 16. This CDR3 has 19 amino acids. CDR1 and CDR2 (germline): LGHDT, YNNKEL (reference sequence). The DNA for the CDR3 is TGTGCCAGCAGCCAAGATGAAGGCAGGGGGCGAGTAGGAGGCACTGAAGCTTTCTTT. Translated: CASSQDEGRGRVGGTEAFF.

This clonotype was seen ten or more times. This rearrangement joins TRBV4-2 to TRBJ2-7; 8 nucleotides line up with TRBD1. The V segment lost 0 bases and the J segment 2 bases; nucleotides outside the gene matches: 3. CDR1 is LGHNA, CDR2 YNFKEQ, per germline. This CDR3 comprises 15 residues. For the CDR3, the DNA is TGTGCCAGCAGCCAAGAGGGACAGGTTCCCTACGAGCAGTACTTC. Amino acids: CASSQEGQVPYEQYF.

The chain combines TRBV20-1 with TRBJ1-1; 11 positions agree with TRBD1. V was clipped by 6 bases and J by 7 bases; unmatched bases: 7. CDR3 size: 13 residues. Germline assignment: CDR1 DFQATT and CDR2 SNEGSKA (reference sequence). The CDR3 is CSAQRTGGGEAFF. Written as DNA, the CDR3 is TGCAGTGCGCAACGGACAGGGGGCGGTGAAGCTTTCTTT.

This clonotype has at least ten counts. This chain connects TRBV12-3 or TRBV12-4 to TRBJ2-1, with 9 nucleotides matching TRBD2. With 3 bases clipped from V and 3 bases from J, the junction kept 3 bases outside the gene matches. The CDR3 runs 15 residues. CDR3 in amino acids: CASSFGSGSYNEQFF. CDR3 nucleotide sequence: TGTGCCAGCAGTTTTGGTAGCGGGAGCTACAATGAGCAGTTCTTC.

The chain couples TRBV7-8 to TRBJ2-1, with no clear D. This CDR3 comprises 12 residues. From germline, CDR1 is SGHVS and CDR2 FQNEAQ. Trimming removed 2 bases from V and 8 bases from J, with 7 bases in between. In DNA form, the CDR3 reads TGTGCCAGCAGCTTATTACAGTATGAGCAGTTCTTC. It yields the protein CASSLLQYEQFF.

This clonotype was detected a few times. The chain combines TRBV5-4 with TRBJ2-5; perhaps TRBD1 as D (5 bases). Trimming took 0 bases from V and 5 from J, leaving 14 bases between them. Germline loops: CDR1 SGHNT, CDR2 YYREEE (reference sequence). The CDR3 runs to 15 residues. CDR3 residues: CASSLDLRQSETQYF. The CDR3 DNA follows: TGTGCCAGCAGCTTGGATTTGCGACAGTCGGAGACCCAGTACTTC.

This clonotype was recorded many times. The chain has TRBV20-1 and TRBJ1-1; TRBD1 aligns across 9 bases. Germline-derived CDR1 and CDR2 are DFQATT and SNEGSKA (reference sequence). The V gene end was trimmed by 0 bases and the J gene end by 4 bases; junction bases not matched to a gene: 0. CDR3 length equals 13 residues. The CDR3 bases are TGCAGTGCTAGAGAGACAGGGGGCACTGAAGCTTTCTTT. Encoded protein: CSARETGGTEAFF.

This clonotype was seen many times. The gene calls are TRBV5-1 and TRBJ2-1, with 8 bases matching TRBD2. This CDR3 comprises 16 residues. The germline gives CDR1 SGHRS, CDR2 YFSETQ. V shed 3 bases, J shed 2 bases, and the junction held 7 bases outside the gene matches. CDR3 sequence reads: CASSSTLAGPYNEQFF. The DNA for the CDR3 is TGCGCCAGCAGCTCCACTTTAGCGGGGCCCTACAATGAGCAGTTCTTC.

About this clonotype itself: Being one base from a much bigger clone, this may be a read error. The chain employs TRBV3-1 and TRBJ2-4; TRBD1 is a possible D gene (5 bases). The CDR3 is 12 amino acids. CDR1 is LGHDT, CDR2 YNNKEL, per germline (reference sequence). The CDR3 region is CANSQRGGIQYF. CDR3 bases: TGTGCCAACAGCCAAAGGGGTGGCATTCAGTACTTC.

In its sample, this clonotype was seen a few times. This sequence joins TRBV6-5 and TRBJ2-3; D gene uncertain. Germline CDR1 and CDR2: MNHEY and SVGAGI. The CDR3 loop spans 14 amino acids. V lost 2 bases to trimming and J lost 1 base, with 7 bases between them. The CDR3 spells CASSYAGGTDTQYF. The DNA of the CDR3 is TGTGCCAGCAGTTACGCAGGTGGCACAGATACGCAGTATTTT.

This clonotype was observed a handful of times. The genes are TRBV6-1 and TRBJ2-1; D not resolved. The germline V gene has CDR1 MNHNS and CDR2 SASEGT. This CDR3 is 14 amino acids long. V was clipped by 2 bases and J by 6 bases, with 11 bases between them. The CDR3 spells CASSETIEFNEQFF. The CDR3 DNA reads as TGTGCCAGCAGTGAAACAATAGAATTCAATGAGCAGTTCTTC.

This clonotype turned up a few times. The chain has TRBV7-9 and TRBJ1-1; unclear D gene. V lost 4 bases and J lost 3, with 12 bases in between. CDR3 length: 14 amino acids. CDR1 and CDR2 (germline): SEHNR, FQNEAQ (reference sequence). The CDR3 is CASSWVGSDTEAFF. CDR3 DNA: TGTGCCAGCAGCTGGGTAGGATCGGACACTGAAGCTTTCTTT.

This clonotype was counted at least ten times. The gene calls are TRBV6-2 or TRBV6-3 and TRBJ2-7; tentative D call: TRBD2 (6 bases). Germline loops: CDR1 MNHEY, CDR2 SVGEGT. V dropped 4 bases and J dropped 2 bases, with 18 bases sitting between them. CDR3 length: 16 residues. In DNA, the CDR3 is TGTGCCAGCAGTTTAGATGCAGCGGGTAATCCCTACGAGCAGTACTTC. It codes for CASSLDAAGNPYEQYF.

The chain joins TRBV27 to TRBJ2-7, with D possibly being TRBD1 (5 bases). The CDR3 contains 15 residues. Trimming removed 1 base at V and 0 bases at J, with 10 bases between. Germline CDR1 MNHEY, CDR2 SMNVEV (reference sequence). CDR3 sequence: CASSLLRTTSYEQYF. Written as DNA, the CDR3 is TGTGCCAGCAGTTTATTAAGGACAACCTCCTACGAGCAGTACTTC.

This clonotype was observed a few times. The chain joins TRBV7-3 to TRBJ2-5; 7 bases agree with TRBD2. The CDR3 contains 15 residues. Germline CDR1 and CDR2: SGHTA and FQGTGA. The junction had 3 bases not matched to a gene; V was cut back by 0 bases and J by 2 bases. Written as DNA, the CDR3 is TGTGCCAGCAGCTTAACCGGGACTACTCAAGAGACCCAGTACTTC. Translation gives CASSLTGTTQETQYF.